A selection of T cell receptor beta chains follows, all from one sample in a study of blood T cell repertoires in COVID-19. Generated by immunoSEQ multiplex PCR, the TCRdb table keeps only in-frame clones and is missing some. The sample gives 200,000 to 250,000 clones, approximately 85% of which show up once; 4% to 6% is in the top ten. The source material was peripheral blood. The receptor set was obtained from a man aged 45-65 years with COVID-19, enrolled during active disease. Each CDR3 is given with its conserved first and last residue. Fields, in order: D gene, V gene, J gene, clone size, CDR3 protein, CDR3 DNA. The D gene is left open where the match is weak. Size values are once, few and many counts, or a class for expanded clones, and some rows have none.

TRBD1	TRBV9	TRBJ1-3	NA	CASSAGQSGNTIYF	TGTGCCAGCAGCGCGGGACAGTCTGGAAACACCATATATTTT
NA	TRBV7-2	TRBJ2-2	NA	CASSARGRTGELFF	TGTGCCAGCAGCGCTCGGGGGAGGACAGGGGAGCTGTTTTTT
TRBD2	TRBV7-8	TRBJ2-7	NA	CASSSLTSGDSYEQYF	TGTGCCAGCAGCTCCTTGACTAGCGGGGACTCCTACGAGCAGTACTTC
TRBD2	TRBV4-2	TRBJ2-3	NA	CASSQRLASSTDTQYF	TGTGCCAGCAGCCAGCGACTAGCTTCGAGCACAGATACGCAGTATTTT
NA	TRBV14	TRBJ2-3	NA	CASSRQLSWGTDTQYF	TGTGCCAGCAGTCGACAACTGTCCTGGGGCACAGATACGCAGTATTTT
TRBD1	TRBV2	TRBJ2-7	few	CASSGGLTGSEQYF	TGTGCCAGCAGTGGGGGCTTGACAGGGTCCGAGCAGTACTTC
NA	TRBV5-1	TRBJ1-2	once	CASSSGGGANYGYTF	TGCGCCAGCAGCTCCGGCGGGGGCGCTAACTATGGCTACACCTTC
NA	TRBV10-1	TRBJ1-5	NA	CASSASNQPQHF	TGCGCCAGCAGTGCGAGCAATCAGCCCCAGCATTTT
NA	TRBV6-1	TRBJ2-5	NA	CASSGQIRVVQETQYF	TGTGCCAGCAGTGGGCAGATACGGGTAGTCCAAGAGACCCAGTACTTC
NA	TRBV29-1	TRBJ2-1	NA	CSVETGRRNEQFF	TGCAGCGTTGAAACTGGTCGTCGCAATGAGCAGTTCTTC
NA	TRBV2	TRBJ1-6	NA	CASGANRGSPLHF	TGTGCCAGCGGCGCCAACCGGGGTTCACCCCTCCACTTT
TRBD1	TRBV28	TRBJ2-5	NA	CASSVGQGKETQYF	TGTGCCAGCAGTGTTGGACAGGGAAAAGAGACCCAGTACTTC
NA	TRBV5-1	TRBJ1-1	NA	CASSSWTAETEAFF	TGCGCCAGCAGCTCCTGGACAGCCGAAACTGAAGCTTTCTTT
NA	TRBV6-5	TRBJ2-1	NA	CASGSKTDSYNEQFF	TGTGCCAGCGGGTCTAAGACAGATTCCTACAATGAGCAGTTCTTC
NA	TRBV27	TRBJ2-5	NA	CASSPLVEETQYF	TGTGCCAGCAGTCCCCTAGTCGAAGAGACCCAGTACTTC
TRBD1	TRBV6-5	TRBJ1-5	NA	CASSSTGSNQPQHF	TGTGCCAGCAGTTCGACAGGGAGCAATCAGCCCCAGCATTTT
TRBD1	TRBV9	TRBJ2-5	NA	CASSTSTGITETQYF	TGTGCCAGCAGCACCTCGACAGGGATCACGGAGACCCAGTACTTC
NA	TRBV20-1	TRBJ2-6	NA	CSASPGANVLTF	TGCAGTGCCAGTCCGGGGGCCAACGTCCTGACTTTC
NA	TRBV2	TRBJ1-2	once	CASSGAGFYGYTF	TGTGCCAGCAGTGGGGCAGGCTTCTATGGCTACACCTTC
TRBD1	TRBV14	TRBJ1-1	NA	CASSPRTGAGTEAFF	TGTGCCAGCAGCCCGAGGACAGGGGCGGGAACTGAAGCTTTCTTT
NA	TRBV6-4	TRBJ2-5	once	CASSDPTGQETQYF	TGTGCCAGCAGTGACCCGACAGGCCAAGAGACCCAGTACTTC
NA	TRBV30	TRBJ1-2	NA	CAWSVPSGAISYGYTF	TGTGCCTGGAGTGTACCTTCAGGGGCCATTAGTTATGGCTACACCTTC
TRBD1	TRBV19	TRBJ1-6	NA	CASTLGQGGSPLHF	TGTGCCAGTACCCTCGGACAGGGCGGTTCACCCCTCCACTTT
TRBD2	TRBV7-2	TRBJ2-1	NA	CASSFSLLAGVNYNEQFF	TGTGCCAGCAGCTTTTCACTTCTAGCGGGGGTAAATTACAATGAGCAGTTCTTC
TRBD1	TRBV30	TRBJ1-2	NA	CAWSLGGTGQIYGYTF	TGTGCCTGGTCCCTTGGCGGGACAGGACAAATCTATGGCTACACCTTC
NA	TRBV12-3/TRBV12-4	TRBJ1-2	once	CASRTQGRGYTF	TGTGCCAGCAGAACACAGGGAAGGGGCTACACCTTC
NA	TRBV5-1	TRBJ2-3	NA	CASSPDTTDTQYF	TGCGCCAGCAGTCCAGACACCACAGATACGCAGTATTTT
NA	TRBV2	TRBJ1-1	once	CASSASRGLNTEAFF	TGTGCCAGCAGTGCCTCCCGCGGGCTGAACACTGAAGCTTTCTTT
TRBD2	TRBV5-6	TRBJ2-1	NA	CASSFEGLAGTFYNEQFF	TGTGCCAGCAGCTTTGAAGGACTAGCGGGGACCTTCTACAATGAGCAGTTCTTC
NA	TRBV27	TRBJ2-7	NA	CASSLSFDTYSYEQYF	TGTGCCAGCAGTTTATCCTTCGACACTTACTCCTACGAGCAGTACTTC
TRBD2	TRBV27	TRBJ2-2	once	CASGTSGAGRTGELFF	TGTGCCAGCGGGACTAGCGGGGCCGGCAGGACCGGGGAGCTGTTTTTT
TRBD1	TRBV24-1	TRBJ1-5	few	CATSHGTGGPQPQHF	TGTGCCACCAGTCACGGGACAGGGGGCCCTCAGCCCCAGCATTTT
NA	TRBV5-4	TRBJ1-1	once	CASSPFQGPTEAFF	TGTGCCAGCAGCCCTTTCCAGGGTCCCACTGAAGCTTTCTTT
NA	TRBV5-6	TRBJ1-6	NA	CASSFQVLNSPLHF	TGTGCCAGCAGCTTTCAGGTTTTGAATTCACCCCTCCACTTT
NA	TRBV10-3	TRBJ1-2	many	CAISVGQTADSGYTF	TGTGCCATCAGTGTAGGACAGACGGCGGATAGTGGCTACACCTTC
TRBD1	TRBV2	TRBJ2-1	NA	CASLNRGFAYNEQFF	TGTGCCAGCCTGAACAGGGGATTTGCCTACAATGAGCAGTTCTTC
NA	TRBV5-5	TRBJ1-1	few	CASSSTTYRNTEAFF	TGTGCCAGCAGCTCAACAACATACAGGAACACTGAAGCTTTCTTT
NA	TRBV11-2	TRBJ2-2	NA	CASSLEPGNTGELFF	TGTGCCAGCAGCTTAGAGCCAGGAAACACCGGGGAGCTGTTTTTT
NA	TRBV12-3/TRBV12-4	TRBJ2-1	NA	CASSLVGPEQFF	TGTGCCAGCAGTTTAGTGGGGCCTGAGCAGTTCTTC
NA	TRBV6-1	TRBJ2-2	NA	CASSGYRDVGELFF	TGTGCCAGCAGCGGGTACAGGGACGTCGGGGAGCTGTTTTTT
NA	TRBV29-1	TRBJ1-1	NA	CSVEAGGNTEAFF	TGCAGCGTTGAAGCGGGGGGAAACACTGAAGCTTTCTTT
NA	TRBV13	TRBJ2-7	NA	CASSVQVYREQYF	TGTGCCAGCAGCGTACAGGTTTATCGCGAGCAGTACTTC
NA	TRBV6-2/TRBV6-3	TRBJ2-5	few	CASSSWAGTQYF	TGTGCCAGCAGCTCGTGGGCGGGGACCCAGTACTTC
NA	TRBV5-1	TRBJ2-7	NA	CASREANYEQYF	TGCGCCAGCAGAGAAGCGAACTACGAGCAGTACTTC
NA	TRBV9	TRBJ1-1	NA	CASSAQGGDTEAFF	TGTGCCAGCAGCGCACAGGGAGGGGACACTGAAGCTTTCTTT
TRBD1	TRBV10-2	TRBJ1-1	NA	CASSRTGALDEAFF	TGCGCCAGTAGTCGGACAGGGGCGCTGGATGAAGCTTTCTTT
NA	TRBV7-2	TRBJ1-6	NA	CASSRREANSPLHF	TGTGCCAGCAGTCGGAGGGAAGCGAATTCACCCCTCCACTTT
NA	TRBV29-1	TRBJ2-3	NA	CSGTRGVGDTQYF	TGCAGCGGAACCAGGGGGGTTGGAGATACGCAGTATTTT
NA	TRBV7-2	TRBJ1-4	NA	CASSRGYEATNEKLFF	TGTGCCAGCAGCCGGGGGTACGAGGCAACTAATGAAAAACTGTTTTTT
NA	TRBV19	TRBJ2-3	NA	CASSLRQGTDTQYF	TGTGCCAGTAGCCTTAGGCAGGGGACAGATACGCAGTATTTT
NA	TRBV11-1	TRBJ1-1	NA	CASSRSPGLVNTEAFF	TGTGCCAGCAGCCGGAGTCCGGGACTAGTAAATACTGAAGCTTTCTTT
TRBD1	TRBV3-1/TRBV3-2	TRBJ1-4	NA	CASSTPGQNEKLFF	TGTGCCAGCAGCACGCCGGGACAGAATGAAAAACTGTTTTTT
NA	TRBV6-5	TRBJ2-7	NA	CASSRGGEQYF	TGTGCCAGCAGTAGAGGGGGCGAGCAGTACTTC
TRBD2	TRBV25-1	TRBJ2-1	NA	CASSRGGAPYNEQFF	TGTGCCAGCAGCCGCGGGGGGGCCCCCTACAATGAGCAGTTCTTC
NA	TRBV7-3	TRBJ2-1	NA	CASSLGLTNEQFF	TGTGCCAGCAGCTTAGGGCTCACGAATGAGCAGTTCTTC